The rows below give T cell receptor beta chains drawn from one sample of a study of CD8 T cells in ankylosing spondylitis. MiXCR, applied by TCRdb to the 5' RACE reads, yields one record per CDR3 protein. The top ten clones hold roughly 8% of a sample with 250,000 to 300,000 distinct CDR3 sequences, 20% of them seen once. Sample: blood, either unsorted or a sorted T cell fraction (not recorded which). The receptors here all came from a male donor with ankylosing spondylitis or in good health (not recorded which). The CDR3 runs from the conserved cysteine through the conserved F or W. The D gene is left open where the match is weak. Size is stated for part of the rows, as once, few or many counts, or as a class when the clone is expanded.

TRBV9	TRBD2	TRBJ2-2	few	CASSTRAGSRTGELFF	TGTGCCAGCAGCACTAGAGCGGGGAGTCGGACCGGGGAGCTGTTTTTT
TRBV5-1	.	TRBJ1-2	.	CATGSEGYYGYTF	TGCGCCACCGGCTCGGAAGGCTACTATGGCTACACCTTC
TRBV15	.	TRBJ2-3	many	CATSRDVERTDTQYF	TGTGCCACCAGCAGAGATGTGGAGCGGACAGATACGCAGTATTTT
TRBV5-1	.	TRBJ1-1	.	CASSYPEGSSTEAFF	TGCGCCAGCAGCTACCCCGAGGGGTCGAGCACTGAAGCTTTCTTT
TRBV11-2	.	TRBJ1-1	.	CASSLGSVNTEAFF	TGTGCCAGCAGCTTAGGGTCGGTGAACACTGAAGCTTTCTTT
TRBV4-2	.	TRBJ1-4	few	CASSRVNEKLFF	TGTGCCAGCAGCCGCGTTAATGAAAAACTGTTTTTT
TRBV6-2/TRBV6-3	.	TRBJ1-2	many	CASSTGIVYGYTF	TGTGCCAGCAGTACAGGGATCGTCTATGGCTACACCTTC
TRBV28	TRBD1	TRBJ1-5	many	CASSRDRGRSISPQHF	TGTGCCAGCAGCCGGGACAGGGGGCGAAGTATTTCGCCCCAGCATTTT
TRBV6-2/TRBV6-3	.	TRBJ2-1	.	CASSSQVNEQFF	TGTGCCAGCAGTTCACAGGTTAATGAGCAGTTCTTC
TRBV29-1	TRBD2	TRBJ2-1	.	CSVDKAGVYNEQFF	TGCAGCGTTGATAAAGCGGGAGTCTACAATGAGCAGTTCTTC
TRBV27	.	TRBJ2-3	many	CASSFSRGSTDTQYF	TGTGCCAGCAGTTTTTCCAGGGGATCCACAGATACGCAGTATTTT
TRBV5-1	.	TRBJ2-1	many	CASSFGFSSYNEQFF	TGCGCCAGCAGCTTCGGATTTAGCTCCTACAATGAGCAGTTCTTC
TRBV7-6	TRBD2	TRBJ2-3	.	CASSMRLAGGFGRSTDTQYF	TGTGCCAGCAGCATGCGACTAGCGGGAGGTTTCGGGCGAAGCACAGATACGCAGTATTTT
TRBV19	.	TRBJ2-3	.	CASRRTPERVDTQYF	TGTGCCAGTAGGCGGACCCCCGAGCGCGTCGATACGCAGTATTTT
TRBV18	TRBD1	TRBJ1-5	many	CASSPTGDSNQPQHF	TGTGCCAGCTCGCCCACAGGGGATAGCAATCAGCCCCAGCATTTT
TRBV3-1	.	TRBJ1-2	few	CASSQVIGGGYGYTF	TGTGCCAGCAGCCAAGTAATCGGGGGTGGTTATGGCTACACCTTC
TRBV7-9	TRBD1	TRBJ2-3	.	CASSDYQGAGGTDTQYF	TGTGCCAGCAGCGATTATCAGGGGGCGGGCGGCACAGATACGCAGTATTTT
TRBV5-1	.	TRBJ2-3	once	CASRIGPRTDTQYF	TGCGCCAGCAGGATCGGACCTAGGACAGATACGCAGTATTTT
TRBV6-1	.	TRBJ1-2	few	CASTRSGTLEDGYTF	TGTGCCAGCACCAGGAGTGGGACTTTGGAGGATGGCTACACCTTC
TRBV12-3/TRBV12-4	TRBD1	TRBJ1-6	few	CASSTTGGSRSPLHF	TGTGCCAGCAGTACGACAGGGGGTAGTCGGTCACCCCTCCACTTT
TRBV28	TRBD1	TRBJ1-2	.	CASRAGGWTDNYGYTF	TGTGCCAGCAGGGCAGGGGGATGGACCGATAACTATGGCTACACCTTC
TRBV20-1	TRBD2	TRBJ2-1	.	CSALAGASYDEQFF	TGCAGTGCCTTAGCGGGTGCCTCCTACGATGAGCAGTTCTTC
TRBV7-9	.	TRBJ2-4	few	CASSLFGDAKNIQYF	TGTGCCAGCAGCTTATTCGGGGACGCCAAAAACATTCAGTACTTC
TRBV28	.	TRBJ1-2	.	CASIEQGINYGYTF	TGTGCCAGCATTGAACAGGGTATTAACTATGGCTACACCTTC
TRBV9	TRBD2	TRBJ2-5	few	CASSPLAAGTSGRTETQYF	TGTGCCAGCAGCCCACTCGCAGCTGGGACTAGCGGGCGAACGGAGACCCAGTACTTC
TRBV20-1	.	TRBJ2-5	many	CSAGDVKKWTQYF	TGCAGTGCTGGAGACGTTAAGAAATGGACCCAGTACTTC
TRBV29-1	.	TRBJ2-1	few	CSASRVGSYNEQFF	TGCAGCGCATCCAGGGTGGGCTCCTACAATGAGCAGTTCTTC
TRBV6-1	TRBD2	TRBJ2-2	.	CASRGLAGVRTGELFF	TGTGCCAGCCGGGGGCTAGCGGGGGTACGGACCGGGGAGCTGTTTTTT
TRBV29-1	.	TRBJ2-1	few	CSVDSGPYNEQFF	TGCAGCGTTGATAGCGGCCCCTACAATGAGCAGTTCTTC
TRBV7-9	TRBD1	TRBJ2-1	.	CASSLLRGTGENEQFF	TGTGCCAGCAGCTTACTTCGCGGGACAGGAGAGAATGAGCAGTTCTTC
TRBV28	TRBD2	TRBJ2-1	.	CASSLSPSGSNEQFF	TGTGCCAGCAGCCTATCTCCGAGCGGGAGCAATGAGCAGTTCTTC
TRBV29-1	.	TRBJ1-1	few	CSVAGTSWEAFF	TGCAGCGTAGCCGGGACAAGTTGGGAAGCTTTCTTT